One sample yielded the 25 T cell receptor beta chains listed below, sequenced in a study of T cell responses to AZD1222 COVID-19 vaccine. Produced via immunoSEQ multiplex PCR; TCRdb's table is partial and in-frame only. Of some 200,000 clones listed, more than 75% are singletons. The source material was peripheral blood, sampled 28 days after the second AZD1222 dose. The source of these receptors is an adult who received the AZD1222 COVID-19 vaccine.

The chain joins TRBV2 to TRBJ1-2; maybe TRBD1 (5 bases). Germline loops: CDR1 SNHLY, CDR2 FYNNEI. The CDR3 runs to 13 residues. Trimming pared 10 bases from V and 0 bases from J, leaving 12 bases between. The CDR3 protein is CATTGTANYGYTF. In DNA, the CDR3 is TGTGCCACCACCGGGACGGCTAACTATGGCTACACCTTC.

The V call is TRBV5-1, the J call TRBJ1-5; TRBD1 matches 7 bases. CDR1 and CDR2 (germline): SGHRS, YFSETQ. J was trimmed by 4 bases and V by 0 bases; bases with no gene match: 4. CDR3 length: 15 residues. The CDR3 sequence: CASSLVGTANQPQHF. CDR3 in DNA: TGCGCCAGCAGCTTGGTCGGGACAGCGAATCAGCCCCAGCATTTT.

CDR3 region: CASSFPATGTQYF. The CDR3 nucleotides are TGTGCCAGCAGCTTCCCGGCAACGGGGACCCAGTACTTC. V usage is TRBV7-2 and J usage is TRBJ2-5; unclear D gene. Per the germline V gene, CDR1 is SGHTA and CDR2 is FQGNSA. Trimming took off 3 bases at V and 7 bases at J, with 12 bases between the two ends. This CDR3 is built from 13 residues.

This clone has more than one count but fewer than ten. The CDR3 DNA reads TGTGCCAGCTCACCACCGGGGGGTGAAAAACTGTTTTTT. This sequence encodes CASSPPGGEKLFF. This rearrangement joins TRBV18 to TRBJ1-4; the D gene is possibly TRBD1 (5 bases). The CDR3 length is 13 residues. The V and J ends lost 0 bases and 7 bases respectively, with 6 bases between them. Germline CDR1 is KGHSH and CDR2 is LQKENI.

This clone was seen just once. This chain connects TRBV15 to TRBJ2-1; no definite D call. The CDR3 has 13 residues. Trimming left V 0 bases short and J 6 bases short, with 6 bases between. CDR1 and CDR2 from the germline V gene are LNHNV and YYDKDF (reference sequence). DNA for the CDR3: TGTGCCACCAGCAGAGATAGAACCAATGAGCAGTTCTTC. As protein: CATSRDRTNEQFF.

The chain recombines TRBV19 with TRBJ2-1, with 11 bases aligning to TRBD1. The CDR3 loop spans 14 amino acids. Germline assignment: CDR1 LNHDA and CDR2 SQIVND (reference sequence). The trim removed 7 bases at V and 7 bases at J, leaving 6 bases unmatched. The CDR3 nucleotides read TGTGCCAGTATTGGACAGGGGGCGCGTAATGAGCAGTTCTTC. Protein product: CASIGQGARNEQFF.

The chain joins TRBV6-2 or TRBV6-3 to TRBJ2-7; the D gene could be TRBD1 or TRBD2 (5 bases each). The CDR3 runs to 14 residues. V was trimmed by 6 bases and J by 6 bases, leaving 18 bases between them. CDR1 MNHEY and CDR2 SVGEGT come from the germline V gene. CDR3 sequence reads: CASSRDLSRGEQYF. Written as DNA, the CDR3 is TGTGCCAGCAGCCGGGACCTCTCTAGGGGCGAGCAGTACTTC.

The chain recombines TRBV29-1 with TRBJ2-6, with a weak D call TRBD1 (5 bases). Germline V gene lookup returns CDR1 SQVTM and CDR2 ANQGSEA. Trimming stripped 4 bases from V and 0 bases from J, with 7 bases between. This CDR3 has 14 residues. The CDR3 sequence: CSVGTNSGANVLTF. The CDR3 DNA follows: TGCAGCGTTGGGACAAACTCTGGGGCCAACGTCCTGACTTTC.

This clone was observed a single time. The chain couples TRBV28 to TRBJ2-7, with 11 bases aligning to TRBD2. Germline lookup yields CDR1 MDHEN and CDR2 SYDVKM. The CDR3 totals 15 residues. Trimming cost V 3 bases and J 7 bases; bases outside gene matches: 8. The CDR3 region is CASSFPLAGAREQYF. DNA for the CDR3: TGTGCCAGCAGTTTTCCACTAGCGGGAGCACGGGAGCAGTACTTC.

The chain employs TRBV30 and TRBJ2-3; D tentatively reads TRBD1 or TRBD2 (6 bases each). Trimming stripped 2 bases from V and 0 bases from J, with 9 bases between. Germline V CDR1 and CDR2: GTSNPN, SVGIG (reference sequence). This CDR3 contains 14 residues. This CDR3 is CAWSLGGSTDTQYF. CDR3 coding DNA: TGTGCCTGGAGTCTCGGGGGCAGCACAGATACGCAGTATTTT.

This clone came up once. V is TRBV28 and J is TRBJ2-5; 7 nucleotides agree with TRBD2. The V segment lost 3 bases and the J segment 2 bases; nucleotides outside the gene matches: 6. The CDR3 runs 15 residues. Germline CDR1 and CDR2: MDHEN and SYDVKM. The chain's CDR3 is CASSFGLAGQETQYF. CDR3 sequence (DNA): TGTGCCAGCAGTTTCGGGTTAGCGGGTCAAGAGACCCAGTACTTC.

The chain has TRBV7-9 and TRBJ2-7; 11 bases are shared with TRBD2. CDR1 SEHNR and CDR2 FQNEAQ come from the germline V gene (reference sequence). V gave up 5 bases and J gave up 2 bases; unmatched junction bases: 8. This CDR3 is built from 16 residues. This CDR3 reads CASSVSTSGTTYEQYF. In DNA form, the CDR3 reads TGTGCCAGCAGCGTATCGACTAGCGGGACAACCTACGAGCAGTACTTC.

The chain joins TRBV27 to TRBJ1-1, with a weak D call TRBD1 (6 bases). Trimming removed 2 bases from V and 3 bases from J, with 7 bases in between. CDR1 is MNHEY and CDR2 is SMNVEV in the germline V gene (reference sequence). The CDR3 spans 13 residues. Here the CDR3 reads CASSLRGYTEAFF. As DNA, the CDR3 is TGTGCCAGCAGTTTAAGGGGGTACACTGAAGCTTTCTTT.

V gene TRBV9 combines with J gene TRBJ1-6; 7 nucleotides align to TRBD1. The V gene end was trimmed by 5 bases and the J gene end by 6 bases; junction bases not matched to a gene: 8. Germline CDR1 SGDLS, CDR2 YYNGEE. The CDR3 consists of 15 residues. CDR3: CASSGSRQGNSPLHF. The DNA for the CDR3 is TGTGCCAGCAGTGGATCGAGACAGGGTAATTCACCCCTCCACTTT.

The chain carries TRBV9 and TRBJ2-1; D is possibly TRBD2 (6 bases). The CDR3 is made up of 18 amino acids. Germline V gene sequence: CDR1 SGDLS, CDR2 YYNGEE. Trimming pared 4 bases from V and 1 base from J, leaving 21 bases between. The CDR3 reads CASSTQTGTGRSYNEQFF. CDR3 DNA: TGTGCCAGCAGCACCCAGACCGGCACGGGGAGGTCCTACAATGAGCAGTTCTTC.

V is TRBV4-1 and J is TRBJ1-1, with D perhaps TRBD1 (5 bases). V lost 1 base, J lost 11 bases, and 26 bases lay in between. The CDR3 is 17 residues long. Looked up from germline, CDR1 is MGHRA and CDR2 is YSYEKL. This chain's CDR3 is CASSQVTGLSEHWRAFF. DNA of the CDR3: TGCGCCAGCAGCCAAGTCACGGGACTTTCAGAACACTGGCGCGCTTTCTTT.

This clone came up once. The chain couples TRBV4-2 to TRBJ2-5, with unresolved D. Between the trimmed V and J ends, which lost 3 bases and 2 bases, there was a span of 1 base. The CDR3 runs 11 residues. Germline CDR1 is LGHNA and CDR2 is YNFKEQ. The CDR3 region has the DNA TGTGCCAGCAGCCAGCAAGAGACCCAGTACTTC. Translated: CASSQQETQYF.

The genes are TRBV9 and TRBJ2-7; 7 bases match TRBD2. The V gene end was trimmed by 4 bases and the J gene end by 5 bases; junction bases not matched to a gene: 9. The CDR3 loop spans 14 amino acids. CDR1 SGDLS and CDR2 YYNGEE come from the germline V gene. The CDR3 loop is CASSPGGSLDEQYF. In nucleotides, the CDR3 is TGTGCCAGCAGCCCCGGGGGGTCGCTCGACGAGCAGTACTTC. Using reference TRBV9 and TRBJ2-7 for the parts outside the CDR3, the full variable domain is DSGVTQTPKHLITATGQRVTLRCSPRSGDLSVYWYQQSLDQGLQFLIQYYNGEERAKGNILERFSAQQFPDLHSELNLSSLELGDSALYFCASSPGGSLDEQYFGPGTRLTVT.

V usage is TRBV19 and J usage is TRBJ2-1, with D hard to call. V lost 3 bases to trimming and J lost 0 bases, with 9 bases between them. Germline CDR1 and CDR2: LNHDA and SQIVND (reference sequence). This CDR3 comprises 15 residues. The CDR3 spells CASSISRGSYNEQFF. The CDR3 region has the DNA TGTGCCAGTAGTATTTCCCGCGGCTCCTACAATGAGCAGTTCTTC.

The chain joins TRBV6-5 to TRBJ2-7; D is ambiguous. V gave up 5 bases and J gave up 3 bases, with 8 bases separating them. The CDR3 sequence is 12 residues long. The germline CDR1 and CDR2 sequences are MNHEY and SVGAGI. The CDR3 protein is CASSSNNYEQYF. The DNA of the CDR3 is TGTGCCAGCAGTAGTAACAACTACGAGCAGTACTTC.

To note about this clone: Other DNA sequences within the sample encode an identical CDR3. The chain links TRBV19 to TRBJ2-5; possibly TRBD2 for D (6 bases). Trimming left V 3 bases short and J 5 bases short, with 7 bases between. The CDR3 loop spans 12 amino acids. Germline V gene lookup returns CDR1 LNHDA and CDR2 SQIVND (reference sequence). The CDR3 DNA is TGTGCCAGTAGTATCCGGGGGGAGACCCAGTACTTC. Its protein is CASSIRGETQYF.

CDR3 loop: CASTPWGANVLTF. The DNA for the CDR3 is TGTGCCAGCACCCCCTGGGGGGCCAACGTCCTGACTTTC. The J gene is TRBJ2-6, the V gene TRBV27; D gene ambiguous. Germline V CDR1 and CDR2: MNHEY, SMNVEV (reference sequence). V was pared by 7 bases and J by 4 bases, with 8 bases between. The CDR3 spans 13 residues.

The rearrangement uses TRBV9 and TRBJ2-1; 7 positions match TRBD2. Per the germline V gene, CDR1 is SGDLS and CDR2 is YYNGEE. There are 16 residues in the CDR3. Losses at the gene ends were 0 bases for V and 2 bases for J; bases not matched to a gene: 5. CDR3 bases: TGTGCCAGCAGCGTAGTTGCGGGAGAACCCTACAATGAGCAGTTCTTC. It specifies CASSVVAGEPYNEQFF.

CDR3 nucleotides: TGTGCCAGCAGTGAAGGCCCGGGACAGTACTACGAGCAGTACTTC. This encodes CASSEGPGQYYEQYF. V usage is TRBV2 and J usage is TRBJ2-7, with 7 positions matching TRBD1. The CDR3 runs 15 residues. V was clipped by 1 base and J by 3 bases; unmatched bases: 6. CDR1 and CDR2 from the germline V gene are SNHLY and FYNNEI.

This CDR3 reads CASSFDRGGSYEQYF. As DNA, the CDR3 is TGTGCCAGCAGCTTCGACAGGGGGGGTTCCTACGAGCAGTACTTC. This chain connects TRBV7-2 to TRBJ2-7, with 9 bases aligning to TRBD1. This CDR3 contains 15 residues. The junction had 4 bases not matched to a gene; V was cut back by 3 bases and J by 1 base. CDR1 SGHTA and CDR2 FQGNSA come from the germline V gene.